One T cell receptor beta chain is described in this entry. The CDR3 covers 16 residues. V dropped 5 bases and J dropped 2; count of bases not matched to a gene: 11. Germline V CDR1 and CDR2: SGHAT, FQNNGV. The data belong to a study of T cell responses to AZD1222 COVID-19 vaccine. The repertoire was sequenced with immunoSEQ multiplex PCR; TCRdb's copy has only in-frame clones and lacks some. The sample records fewer than 200,000 clones, approximately 92% being singletons. The material sequenced was peripheral blood, taken on day 0 of AZD1222 vaccination. The J gene is TRBJ2-7, the V gene TRBV11-2; TRBD1 aligns across 8 bases. The clonotype was recovered from an adult in good health. The CDR3 reads CASSKIRGRDAYEQYF. CDR3 DNA: TGTGCCAGCAGCAAAATCAGGGGGCGCGACGCCTACGAGCAGTACTTC.